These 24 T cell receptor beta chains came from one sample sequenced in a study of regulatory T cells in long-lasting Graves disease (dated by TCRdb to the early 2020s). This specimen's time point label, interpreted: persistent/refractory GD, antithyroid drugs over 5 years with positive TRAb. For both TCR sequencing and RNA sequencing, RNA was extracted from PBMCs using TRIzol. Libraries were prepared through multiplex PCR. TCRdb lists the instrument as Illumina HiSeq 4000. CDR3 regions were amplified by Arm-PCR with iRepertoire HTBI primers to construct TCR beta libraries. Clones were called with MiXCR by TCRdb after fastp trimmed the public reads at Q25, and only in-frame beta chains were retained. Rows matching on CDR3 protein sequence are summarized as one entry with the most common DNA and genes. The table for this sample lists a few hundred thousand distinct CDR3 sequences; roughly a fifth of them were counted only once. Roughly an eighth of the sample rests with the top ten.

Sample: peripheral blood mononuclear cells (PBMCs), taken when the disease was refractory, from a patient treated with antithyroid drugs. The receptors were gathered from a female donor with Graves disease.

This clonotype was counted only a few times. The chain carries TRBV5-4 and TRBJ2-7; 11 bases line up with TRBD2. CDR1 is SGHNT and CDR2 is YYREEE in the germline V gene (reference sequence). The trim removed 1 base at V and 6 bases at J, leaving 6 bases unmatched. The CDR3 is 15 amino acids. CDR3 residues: CASSLTLAGGGEQYF. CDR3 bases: TGTGCCAGCAGCTTGACGCTAGCGGGAGGTGGCGAGCAGTACTTC.

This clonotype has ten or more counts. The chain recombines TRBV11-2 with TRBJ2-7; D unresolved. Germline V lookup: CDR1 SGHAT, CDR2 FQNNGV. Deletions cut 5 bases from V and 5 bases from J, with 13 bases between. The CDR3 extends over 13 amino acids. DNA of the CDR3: TGTGCCAGCAGCCCAAGTGGCGTGCACGAGCAGTACTTC. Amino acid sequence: CASSPSGVHEQYF.

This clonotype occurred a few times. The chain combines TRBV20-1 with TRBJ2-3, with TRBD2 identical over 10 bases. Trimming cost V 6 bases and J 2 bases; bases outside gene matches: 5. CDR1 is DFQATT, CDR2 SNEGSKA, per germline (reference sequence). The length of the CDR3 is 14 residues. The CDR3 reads CSASGTSVTDTQYF. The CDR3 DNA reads TGCAGTGCCTCCGGGACTAGCGTCACAGATACGCAGTATTTT.

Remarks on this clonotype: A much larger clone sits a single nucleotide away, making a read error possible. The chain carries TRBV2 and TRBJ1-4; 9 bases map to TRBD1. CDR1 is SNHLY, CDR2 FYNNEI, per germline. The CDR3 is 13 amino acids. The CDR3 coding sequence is TGTGCCACCACAGGGGGCCGCGGTGAAAAACCGTTTTTT. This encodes CATTGGRGEKPFF.

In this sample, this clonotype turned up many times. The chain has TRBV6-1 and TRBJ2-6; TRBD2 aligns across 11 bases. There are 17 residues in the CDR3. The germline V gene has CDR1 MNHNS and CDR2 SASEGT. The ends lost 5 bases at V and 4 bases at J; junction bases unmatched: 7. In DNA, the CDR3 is TGTGCCAGCAGTCTTCTAGCGGGAGGAAACGGGGCCAACGTCCTGACTTTC. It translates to CASSLLAGGNGANVLTF.

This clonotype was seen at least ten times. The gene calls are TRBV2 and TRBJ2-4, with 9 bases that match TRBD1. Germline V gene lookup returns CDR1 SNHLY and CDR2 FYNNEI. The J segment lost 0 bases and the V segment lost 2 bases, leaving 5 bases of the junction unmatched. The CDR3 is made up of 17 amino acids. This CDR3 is CASSELYRGRAKNIQYF. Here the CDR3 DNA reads TGTGCCAGCAGTGAACTTTACAGGGGGCGAGCCAAAAACATTCAGTACTTC.

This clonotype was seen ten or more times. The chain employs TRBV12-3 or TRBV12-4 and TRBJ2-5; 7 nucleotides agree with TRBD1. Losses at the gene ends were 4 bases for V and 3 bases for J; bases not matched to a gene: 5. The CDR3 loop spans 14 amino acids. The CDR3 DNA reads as TGTGCCAGCAGTTCGGGGACAGACGAAGAGACCCAGTACTTC. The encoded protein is CASSSGTDEETQYF.

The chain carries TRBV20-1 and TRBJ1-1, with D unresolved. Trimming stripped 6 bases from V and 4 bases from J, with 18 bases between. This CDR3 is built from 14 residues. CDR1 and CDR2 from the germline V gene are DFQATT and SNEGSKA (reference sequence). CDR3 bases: TGCAGTGCCGCGGCCGGCGGACGGTTCACTGAAGCTTTCTTT. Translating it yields CSAAAGGRFTEAFF.

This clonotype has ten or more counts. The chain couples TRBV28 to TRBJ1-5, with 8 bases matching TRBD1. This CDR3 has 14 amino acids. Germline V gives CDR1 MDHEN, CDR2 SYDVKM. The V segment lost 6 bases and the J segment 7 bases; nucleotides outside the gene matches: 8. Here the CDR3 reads CASRTRQGKQPQHF. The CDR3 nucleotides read TGTGCCAGCAGGACTCGACAGGGGAAACAGCCCCAGCATTTT.

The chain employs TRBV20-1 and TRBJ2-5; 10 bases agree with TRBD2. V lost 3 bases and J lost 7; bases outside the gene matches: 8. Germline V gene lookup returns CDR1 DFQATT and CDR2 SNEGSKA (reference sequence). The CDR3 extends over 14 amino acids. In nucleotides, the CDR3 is TGCAGTGCTAGTTTGGCTAGCGGGGGAGGGACCCAGTACTTC. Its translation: CSASLASGGGTQYF.

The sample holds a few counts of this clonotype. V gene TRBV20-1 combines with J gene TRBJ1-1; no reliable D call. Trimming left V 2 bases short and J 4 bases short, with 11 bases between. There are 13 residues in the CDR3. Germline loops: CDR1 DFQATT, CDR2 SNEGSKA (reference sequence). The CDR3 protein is CSARRGGSTEAFF. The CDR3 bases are TGCAGTGCTAGACGAGGAGGGAGCACTGAAGCTTTCTTT.

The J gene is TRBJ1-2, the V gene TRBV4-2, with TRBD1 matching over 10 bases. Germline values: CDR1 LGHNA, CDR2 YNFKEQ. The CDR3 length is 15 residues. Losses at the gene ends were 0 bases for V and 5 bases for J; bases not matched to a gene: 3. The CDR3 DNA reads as TGTGCCAGCAGCCAAGACCAGGGACAGGGGTATGGCTACACCTTC. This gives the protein CASSQDQGQGYGYTF.

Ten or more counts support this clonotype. CDR3: CASSETGAGTGELFF. The CDR3 region has the DNA TGTGCCAGCAGTGAAACAGGGGCGGGCACCGGGGAGCTGTTTTTT. The V and J genes are TRBV6-1 and TRBJ2-2, with 7 bases fitting TRBD1. The CDR3 loop spans 15 amino acids. V was clipped by 2 bases and J by 4 bases; unmatched bases: 4. In germline, CDR1 is MNHNS, CDR2 SASEGT.

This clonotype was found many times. The CDR3 protein is CATKPGQGAETQYF. The DNA of the CDR3 is TGTGCCACCAAACCGGGACAGGGGGCTGAGACCCAGTACTTC. J is TRBJ2-5 and V is TRBV2; 12 nucleotides agree with TRBD1. The CDR3 extends over 14 amino acids. V dropped 10 bases and J dropped 5; count of bases not matched to a gene: 8. Germline-derived CDR1 and CDR2 are SNHLY and FYNNEI.

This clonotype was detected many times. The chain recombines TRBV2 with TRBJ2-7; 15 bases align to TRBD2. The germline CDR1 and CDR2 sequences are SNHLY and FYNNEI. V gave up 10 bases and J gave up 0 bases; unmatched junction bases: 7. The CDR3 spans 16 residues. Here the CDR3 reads CATSGLAGGSSYEQYF. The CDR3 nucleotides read TGTGCCACATCGGGACTAGCGGGAGGCTCCTCCTACGAGCAGTACTTC.

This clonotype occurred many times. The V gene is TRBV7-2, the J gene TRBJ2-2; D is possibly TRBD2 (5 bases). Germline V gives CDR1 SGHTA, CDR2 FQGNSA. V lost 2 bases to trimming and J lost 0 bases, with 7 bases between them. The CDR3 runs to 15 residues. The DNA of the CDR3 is TGTGCCAGCAGCTTAACGGGAACGAACACCGGGGAGCTGTTTTTT. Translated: CASSLTGTNTGELFF.

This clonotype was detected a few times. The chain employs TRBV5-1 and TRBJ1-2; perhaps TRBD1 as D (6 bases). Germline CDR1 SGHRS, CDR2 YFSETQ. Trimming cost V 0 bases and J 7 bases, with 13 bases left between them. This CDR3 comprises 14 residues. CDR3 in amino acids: CASSLASGEGGYTF. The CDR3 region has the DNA TGCGCCAGCAGCTTGGCCTCAGGGGAAGGTGGCTACACCTTC.

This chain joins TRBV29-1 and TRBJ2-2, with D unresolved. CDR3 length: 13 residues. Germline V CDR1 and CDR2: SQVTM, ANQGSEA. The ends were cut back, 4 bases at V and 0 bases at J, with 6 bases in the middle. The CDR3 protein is CSVARPNTGELFF. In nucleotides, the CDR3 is TGCAGCGTTGCCAGGCCGAACACCGGGGAGCTGTTTTTT.

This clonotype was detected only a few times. The CDR3 loop is CSARGLAGVGEQFF. CDR3 coding DNA: TGCAGTGCTAGAGGACTAGCGGGAGTCGGTGAGCAGTTCTTC. This chain joins TRBV20-1 and TRBJ2-1; 12 bases align to TRBD2. With V trimmed by 1 base and J by 9 bases, 4 bases remained unmatched. CDR1 DFQATT and CDR2 SNEGSKA come from the germline V gene (reference sequence). This CDR3 contains 14 residues.

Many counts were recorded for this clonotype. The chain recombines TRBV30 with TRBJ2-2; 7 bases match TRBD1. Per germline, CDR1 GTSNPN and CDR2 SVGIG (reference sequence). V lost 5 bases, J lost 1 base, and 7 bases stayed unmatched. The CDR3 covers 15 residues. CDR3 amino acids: CAWGWDSRNTGELFF. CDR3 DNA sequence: TGTGCCTGGGGCTGGGACAGTAGGAACACCGGGGAGCTGTTTTTT.

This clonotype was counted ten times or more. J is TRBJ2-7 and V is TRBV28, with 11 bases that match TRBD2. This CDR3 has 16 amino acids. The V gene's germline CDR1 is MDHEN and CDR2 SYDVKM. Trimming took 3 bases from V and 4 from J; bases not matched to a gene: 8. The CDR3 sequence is CASSFSTSGMRYEQYF. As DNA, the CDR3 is TGTGCCAGCAGTTTCTCGACTAGCGGGATGCGGTACGAGCAGTACTTC.

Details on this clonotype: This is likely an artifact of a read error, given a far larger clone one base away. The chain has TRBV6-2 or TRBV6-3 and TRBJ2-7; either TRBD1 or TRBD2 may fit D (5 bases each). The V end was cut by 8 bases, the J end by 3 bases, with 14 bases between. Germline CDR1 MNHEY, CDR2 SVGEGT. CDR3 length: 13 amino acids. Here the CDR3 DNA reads TGTGCCAGCGAAGTCCCAGGGAGCTACGAGCAGTACTTC. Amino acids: CASEVPGSYEQYF.

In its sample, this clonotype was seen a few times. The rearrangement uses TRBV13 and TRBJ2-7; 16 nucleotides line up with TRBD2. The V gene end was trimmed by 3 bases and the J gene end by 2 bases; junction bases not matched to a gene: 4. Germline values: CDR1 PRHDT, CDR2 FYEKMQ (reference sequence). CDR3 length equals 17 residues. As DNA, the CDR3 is TGTGCCAGCAGCTTGGGGACTAGCGGGAGGGTGGCCTACGAGCAGTACTTC. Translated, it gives CASSLGTSGRVAYEQYF.

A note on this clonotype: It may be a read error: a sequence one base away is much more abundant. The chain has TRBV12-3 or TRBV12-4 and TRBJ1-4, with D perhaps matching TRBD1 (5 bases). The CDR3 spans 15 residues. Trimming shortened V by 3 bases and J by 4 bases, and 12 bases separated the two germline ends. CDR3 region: CASSFHQGVNEKLFF. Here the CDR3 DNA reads TGTGCCAGCAGTTTTCACCAGGGCGTTAATGAAAAACTGTTTTTT.